These T cell receptor beta chains were read from a single sample in a study of beta chain features in type 1 diabetes. Some clones are missing from TCRdb's copy, which holds only in-frame ones; the method was immunoSEQ multiplex PCR. The sample lists some 660,000 clones; more than 12% were seen once. The sample taken for sequencing was naive CD4+ T cells from blood. These receptors originate from a man between 18 and 29 years old with type 1 diabetes. The CDR3 runs from the conserved cysteine through the conserved F or W. The order of the fields is V gene, clone size, J gene, D gene, CDR3 DNA, CDR3 protein. The D gene is left open where the match is weak. Clone size is not always given. Where it is, it says once, few, many or a class for expanded clones.

V gene: TRBV4-2
clone size: NA
J gene: TRBJ2-7
D gene: NA
CDR3 DNA: TGTGCCAGCAGCAGGGGGATAGCGGAAGCGGAGGAGCAGTACTTC
CDR3 protein: CASSRGIAEAEEQYF

V gene: TRBV4-3
clone size: few
J gene: TRBJ2-3
D gene: NA
CDR3 DNA: TGCGCCAGCAGCCAAGGGGTGGGCACAGATACGCAGTATTTT
CDR3 protein: CASSQGVGTDTQYF

V gene: TRBV7-2
clone size: few
J gene: TRBJ2-7
D gene: TRBD1
CDR3 DNA: TGTGCCAGCAGCTTAGTCGGGACAGTGACTAACGAGCAGTACTTC
CDR3 protein: CASSLVGTVTNEQYF

V gene: TRBV6-5
clone size: NA
J gene: TRBJ1-6
D gene: NA
CDR3 DNA: TGTGCCAGCAGCCGCCGGACAGACATATCACCCCTCCACTTT
CDR3 protein: CASSRRTDISPLHF

V gene: TRBV5-1
clone size: NA
J gene: TRBJ2-7
D gene: TRBD1
CDR3 DNA: TGCGCCAGCAGCTTGGGACAGGGGGCTTTCGAGCAGTACTTC
CDR3 protein: CASSLGQGAFEQYF

V gene: TRBV7-8
clone size: few
J gene: TRBJ2-5
D gene: NA
CDR3 DNA: TGTGCCAGCAGCTTCAGGACTGGCCGCGGGGAGACCCAGTACTTC
CDR3 protein: CASSFRTGRGETQYF

V gene: TRBV7-2
clone size: NA
J gene: TRBJ1-1
D gene: NA
CDR3 DNA: TGTGCCAGCAGCTTGGGGCAGAACACTGAAGCTTTCTTT
CDR3 protein: CASSLGQNTEAFF

V gene: TRBV7-9
clone size: few
J gene: TRBJ1-6
D gene: TRBD1
CDR3 DNA: TGTGCCAGCAGCTCCGCAGGACAGGACCCTGACTTT
CDR3 protein: CASSSAGQDPDF

V gene: TRBV28
clone size: once
J gene: TRBJ2-7
D gene: TRBD1
CDR3 DNA: TGTGCCAGCAGCGGACAGGGCATCTCCTACGAGCAGTACTTC
CDR3 protein: CASSGQGISYEQYF

V gene: TRBV2
clone size: few
J gene: TRBJ1-2
D gene: NA
CDR3 DNA: TGTGCCAGCAGTGCTCGGGCGGGAGCCAGATCTAACTATGGCTACACCTTC
CDR3 protein: CASSARAGARSNYGYTF

V gene: TRBV7-2
clone size: few
J gene: TRBJ2-3
D gene: TRBD2
CDR3 DNA: TGTGCCAGCAGAGGGGTGCGGGGGGGCACAGATACGCAGTATTTT
CDR3 protein: CASRGVRGGTDTQYF

V gene: TRBV7-9
clone size: NA
J gene: TRBJ2-5
D gene: NA
CDR3 DNA: TGTGCCAGCAGCTACACCCAGGAGACCCAGTACTTC
CDR3 protein: CASSYTQETQYF

V gene: TRBV4-1
clone size: NA
J gene: TRBJ2-1
D gene: NA
CDR3 DNA: TGCGCCAGCAGCCAAGGCACTGGAACATACAATGAGCAGTTCTTC
CDR3 protein: CASSQGTGTYNEQFF

V gene: TRBV7-2
clone size: NA
J gene: TRBJ1-2
D gene: NA
CDR3 DNA: TGTGCCAGCAGCTTATCGGGCTCAGGGGGCTACACCTTC
CDR3 protein: CASSLSGSGGYTF

V gene: TRBV27
clone size: few
J gene: TRBJ1-1
D gene: NA
CDR3 DNA: TGTGCCAGCAGTTCGACAGGCGGATCGAACACTGAAGCTTTCTTT
CDR3 protein: CASSSTGGSNTEAFF

V gene: TRBV5-4
clone size: few
J gene: TRBJ2-7
D gene: NA
CDR3 DNA: TGTGCCAGCAGCTTGGAGACTGATTCCTACGAGCAGTACTTC
CDR3 protein: CASSLETDSYEQYF

V gene: TRBV29-1
clone size: NA
J gene: TRBJ1-5
D gene: NA
CDR3 DNA: TGCAGCGTTGGAGCAGATTATAGCAATCAGCCCCAGCATTTT
CDR3 protein: CSVGADYSNQPQHF

V gene: TRBV14
clone size: NA
J gene: TRBJ2-1
D gene: NA
CDR3 DNA: TGTGCCAGCAGCCAAGTTGGGCTCTTGCCCGCGGATGAGCAGTTCTTC
CDR3 protein: CASSQVGLLPADEQFF

V gene: TRBV5-4
clone size: NA
J gene: TRBJ1-4
D gene: TRBD1
CDR3 DNA: TGTGCCAGCAGTCCAGGGGGCTCTAGTGAAAAACTGTTTTTT
CDR3 protein: CASSPGGSSEKLFF

V gene: TRBV2
clone size: NA
J gene: TRBJ1-2
D gene: TRBD1
CDR3 DNA: TGTGCCAGCAGTCAGGACAGGGCGCACGGCTATGGCTACACCTTC
CDR3 protein: CASSQDRAHGYGYTF

V gene: TRBV10-3
clone size: NA
J gene: TRBJ2-2
D gene: NA
CDR3 DNA: TGTGCCATCAGTGAGTGGAACGGGGCTAAAACGAACACCGGGGAGCTGTTTTTT
CDR3 protein: CAISEWNGAKTNTGELFF

V gene: TRBV7-9
clone size: few
J gene: TRBJ2-7
D gene: TRBD2
CDR3 DNA: TGTGCCAGCAGTCCTAGCGGGAGGGGCCCCTACGAGCAGTACTTC
CDR3 protein: CASSPSGRGPYEQYF

V gene: TRBV5-1
clone size: few
J gene: TRBJ2-7
D gene: NA
CDR3 DNA: TGCGCCAGCACCTTGGCCCCCTCACAGGGCAGGGAGCAGTACTTC
CDR3 protein: CASTLAPSQGREQYF

V gene: TRBV5-1
clone size: NA
J gene: TRBJ2-5
D gene: TRBD2
CDR3 DNA: TGCGCCAGCAGCTTGCCCCCCGGGGGGTTGAAGGAGACCCAGTACTTC
CDR3 protein: CASSLPPGGLKETQYF

V gene: TRBV7-8
clone size: NA
J gene: TRBJ2-7
D gene: TRBD1
CDR3 DNA: TGTGCCAGCAGCCCTCGGACAGGGGGCTCCTACGAGCAGTACTTC
CDR3 protein: CASSPRTGGSYEQYF

V gene: TRBV29-1
clone size: few
J gene: TRBJ1-1
D gene: NA
CDR3 DNA: TGCAGCGTATGTGTCTTAATGAACACTGAAGCTTTCTTT
CDR3 protein: CSVCVLMNTEAFF

V gene: TRBV25-1
clone size: few
J gene: TRBJ2-2
D gene: NA
CDR3 DNA: TGTGCCAGCAGTCGGTACACCGGGGAGCTGTTTTTT
CDR3 protein: CASSRYTGELFF

V gene: TRBV6-4
clone size: NA
J gene: TRBJ2-3
D gene: TRBD2
CDR3 DNA: TGTGCCAGCAGTGATTTAGCGGGGCCTACAGATACGCAGTATTTT
CDR3 protein: CASSDLAGPTDTQYF

V gene: TRBV29-1
clone size: NA
J gene: TRBJ2-1
D gene: NA
CDR3 DNA: TGCAGCGTTGATGGATACAATGAGCAGTTCTTC
CDR3 protein: CSVDGYNEQFF

V gene: TRBV4-1
clone size: few
J gene: TRBJ1-2
D gene: NA
CDR3 DNA: TGCGCCAGCAGCCAAAGTAACTATGGCTACACCTTC
CDR3 protein: CASSQSNYGYTF

V gene: TRBV4-2
clone size: few
J gene: TRBJ2-3
D gene: TRBD2
CDR3 DNA: TGTGCCAGCAGCCAAGATCTAGCGGGGGGCGATCGTACGCAGTATTTT
CDR3 protein: CASSQDLAGGDRTQYF

V gene: TRBV7-9
clone size: few
J gene: TRBJ2-3
D gene: NA
CDR3 DNA: TGTGCCAGCAGCTTAGGCAGGGAACTCACAGATACGCAGTATTTT
CDR3 protein: CASSLGRELTDTQYF

V gene: TRBV5-4
clone size: few
J gene: TRBJ1-1
D gene: NA
CDR3 DNA: TGTGCCAGCAGCTTGGGTTCGAACACTGAAGCTTTCTTT
CDR3 protein: CASSLGSNTEAFF

V gene: TRBV25-1
clone size: few
J gene: TRBJ2-5
D gene: NA
CDR3 DNA: TGTGCCAGCAGTGAATGGAGGACACGGGAGACCCAGTACTTC
CDR3 protein: CASSEWRTRETQYF

V gene: TRBV11-1
clone size: few
J gene: TRBJ1-2
D gene: TRBD1
CDR3 DNA: TGTGCCAGTGTACCGGGACAGGGATATGGCTACACCTTC
CDR3 protein: CASVPGQGYGYTF

V gene: TRBV7-2
clone size: few
J gene: TRBJ2-7
D gene: TRBD2
CDR3 DNA: TGTGCCAGCAGCCGAGCCGGGACTAGCGGGAACTCCGAGCAGTACTTC
CDR3 protein: CASSRAGTSGNSEQYF

V gene: TRBV9
clone size: NA
J gene: TRBJ2-5
D gene: NA
CDR3 DNA: TGTGCCAGCAGCGTAGCTACGGGAGCGAAACAAGAGACCCAGTACTTC
CDR3 protein: CASSVATGAKQETQYF

V gene: TRBV14
clone size: NA
J gene: TRBJ1-2
D gene: NA
CDR3 DNA: TGTGCCAGCAGCCTCGGCGGGGCTGGAGCTGGCTACACCTTC
CDR3 protein: CASSLGGAGAGYTF

V gene: TRBV30
clone size: few
J gene: TRBJ2-3
D gene: NA
CDR3 DNA: TGTGCCTGGAGTGAGGGGTACAGCACAGATACGCAGTATTTT
CDR3 protein: CAWSEGYSTDTQYF

V gene: TRBV13
clone size: NA
J gene: TRBJ2-2
D gene: NA
CDR3 DNA: TGTGCCAGCAGCTTACGAGACCCGCTGTTGACCGGGGAGCTGTTTTTT
CDR3 protein: CASSLRDPLLTGELFF

V gene: TRBV11-1
clone size: few
J gene: TRBJ1-2
D gene: NA
CDR3 DNA: TGTGCCAGCAGCTCAATAAACTATGGCTACACCTTC
CDR3 protein: CASSSINYGYTF